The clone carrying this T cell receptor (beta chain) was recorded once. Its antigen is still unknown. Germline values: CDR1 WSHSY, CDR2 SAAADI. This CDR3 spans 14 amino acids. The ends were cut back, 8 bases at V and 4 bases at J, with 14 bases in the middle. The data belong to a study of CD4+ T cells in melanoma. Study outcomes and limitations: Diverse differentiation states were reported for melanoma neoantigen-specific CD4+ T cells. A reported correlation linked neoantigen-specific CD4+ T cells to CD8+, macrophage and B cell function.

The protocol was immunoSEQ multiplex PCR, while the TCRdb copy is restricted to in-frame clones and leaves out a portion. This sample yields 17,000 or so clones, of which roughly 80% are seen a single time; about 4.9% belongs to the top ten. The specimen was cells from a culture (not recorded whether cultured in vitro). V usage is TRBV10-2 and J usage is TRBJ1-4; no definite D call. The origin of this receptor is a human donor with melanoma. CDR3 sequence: CASSSNRYNEKLFF. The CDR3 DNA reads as TGCGCCAGCTCCTCTAACAGATATAATGAAAAACTGTTTTTT.